This TCR beta chain is from a study of T cell changes during pregnancy in multiple sclerosis. Produced via immunoSEQ multiplex PCR; TCRdb's table is partial and in-frame only. The table has tens of thousands of clones, roughly 92% seen once. The CDR3 length is 15 residues. In germline, CDR1 is MRHNA, CDR2 SNTAGT. V shed 5 bases and J shed 1 base, with 12 bases lying between them. This sample comprised peripheral blood, obtained in the second trimester of pregnancy. This TCR came from a female donor with multiple sclerosis, enrolled in a pregnancy study. The chain recombines TRBV6-4 with TRBJ2-1, with D perhaps matching TRBD1 (5 bases). The CDR3: CASSRGILSYNEQFF. Here the CDR3 DNA reads TGTGCCAGCAGTAGGGGAATTCTTTCCTACAATGAGCAGTTCTTC.